The clone carrying this T cell receptor beta chain was seen just once. Trimming took 1 base from V and 4 from J; bases not matched to a gene: 5. The CDR3 sequence is 16 residues long. Germline values: CDR1 SGHTA, CDR2 FQGTGA. This specimen comes from a study of blood T cell repertoires in COVID-19. For the study at large: COVID-19 samples collected from the United States, Italy and Spain covered acute and convalescent phases. Sample material is recorded as cDNA or gDNA derived from T cells, B-cell-depleted T cells, or PBMCs.

Repertoires were generated with immunoSEQ multiplex PCR, while TCRdb's copy carries only in-frame clones and drops some. The sample has about 270,000 clones, less than 90% seen once. Assignment of participants to cohorts was predicated upon participant-reported clinical history. Two negative PCRs, clearance, or symptom resolution had been documented for recovered Cohort 3 donors. The TCR was taken from a woman between 50 and 59 years old who had recovered from COVID-19. The rearrangement links TRBV7-3 to TRBJ2-1; 9 bases are shared with TRBD2. Sequencing used PBMCs or T cells enriched from blood (not recorded which). This CDR3 reads CASSLKAGGGYNEQFF. CDR3 nucleotides: TGTGCCAGCAGCTTAAAAGCGGGAGGAGGGTACAATGAGCAGTTCTTC.